This T cell receptor (beta chain) derives from a study of beta chain features in type 1 diabetes. Study-level findings and limits: Type 1 diabetes patients had moderately but significantly shorter TCRB CDR3s in all four CD4+ subsets.

The germline V gene encodes CDR1 SGHRS and CDR2 YFSETQ. With 0 bases removed from V and 7 bases from J, the gap between germline ends came to 10 bases. CDR3 length: 14 amino acids. Concerning this clone: Its matching antigen is unknown.

Expressed TCRB transcripts were sequenced because the isolated RNA had all been reverse transcribed beforehand. Clones were sequenced by immunoSEQ multiplex PCR, and TCRdb holds only the in-frame ones, with some missing. The sample yields some 640,000 clones, over 11% seen once. The receptor comes from a man younger than 35 with type 1 diabetes. The sequencing input was naive CD4+ T cells from blood. J is TRBJ1-4 and V is TRBV5-1, with a possible D match to TRBD1 (5 bases). The CDR3 loop reads CASSLDGTTEKLFF. The CDR3 bases are TGCGCCAGCAGCTTGGACGGGACGACTGAAAAACTGTTTTTT.